The 16 T cell receptor beta chains below come from one sample, sequenced in a study of regulatory T cells in long-lasting Graves disease. Documented time point: newly diagnosed GD, antithyroid drugs for less than 3 months. Isolated PBMC RNA provided the starting material for the TCR library. Both iRepertoire HTBI primers and Arm-PCR of CDR3 regions were used to build the TCR beta libraries. TCRdb itself ran the multiplex PCR reads through MiXCR, one entry per CDR3 protein. Among 450,000 to 600,000 distinct CDR3 sequences, around 15% were seen once, and the ten largest hold 12%. These sequences were also reported in another study, on T cells in Graves' hyperthyroidism and ophthalmopathy.

The sample here was peripheral blood mononuclear cells (PBMCs), taken at new diagnosis, from a patient treated with antithyroid drugs. These receptor sequences come from a middle-aged man with Graves disease.

On this clonotype: This may be a read error: a much more frequent sequence differs by one nucleotide. The gene calls are TRBV12-3 or TRBV12-4 and TRBJ2-1; 15 nucleotides match TRBD2. V was pared by 5 bases and J by 9 bases, with 5 bases of the junction left unmatched. The CDR3 is made up of 15 amino acids. The CDR3 bases are TGTGCCAGCAGTCCGGGACTAGCGGGAGGTTTTGAGCAGTTCTTC. It encodes CASSPGLAGGFEQFF.

The table lists this clonotype with a few counts. The chain joins TRBV12-3 or TRBV12-4 to TRBJ1-6; D is perhaps TRBD1 (6 bases). Trimming cost V 2 bases and J 0 bases, with 8 bases left between them. The CDR3 contains 16 residues. The CDR3: CASSLQGSSYNSPLHF. The CDR3, as DNA: TGTGCCAGCAGTTTACAGGGGAGCTCCTATAATTCACCCCTCCACTTT.

This clonotype was picked up a small number of times. The gene calls are TRBV19 and TRBJ2-2; 9 bases match TRBD1. Trimming removed 8 bases from V and 5 bases from J; junction bases left unmatched: 6. This CDR3 comprises 14 residues. CDR1 LNHDA and CDR2 SQIVND come from the germline V gene (reference sequence). The DNA for the CDR3 is TGTGCCAGTTCGGACAGGGGTTGGACCGGGGAGCTGTTTTTT. Its translation: CASSDRGWTGELFF. The variable domain in full, completed from reference TRBV19 and TRBJ2-2, reads DGGITQSPKYLFRKEGQNVTLSCEQNLNHDAMYWYRQDPGQGLRLIYYSQIVNDFQKGDIAEGYSVSREKKESFPLTVTSAQKNPTAFYLCASSDRGWTGELFFGEGSRLTVL.

This sequence joins TRBV19 and TRBJ2-4; perhaps TRBD1 as D (5 bases). The germline CDR1 and CDR2 sequences are LNHDA and SQIVND (reference sequence). The ends were cut back, 7 bases at V and 5 bases at J, with 12 bases in the middle. The CDR3 runs 13 residues. The CDR3 DNA reads as TGTGCCAGTACCATCCCGACAGAAAACATTCAGTACTTC. It codes for CASTIPTENIQYF.

The chain employs TRBV5-5 and TRBJ1-5; weak D call: TRBD1 (6 bases). CDR1 and CDR2 (germline): SGHKS, YYEKEE (reference sequence). CDR3 length: 18 residues. V lost 5 bases, J lost 7 bases, and 28 bases lay in between. The CDR3 DNA follows: TGTGCCAGCAGTCAATTATGGCCCCCGGGGGGCAGTTGGCAGCCCCAGCATTTT. Amino acid sequence: CASSQLWPPGGSWQPQHF.

This clonotype occurred many times. This chain links TRBV12-3 or TRBV12-4 with TRBJ2-6; D may match TRBD1 or TRBD2 (5 bases each). CDR3 length: 17 residues. V lost 0 bases and J 4 bases, leaving 13 bases between the germline ends. CDR3 amino acids: CASSLAGPGTGANVLTF. Here the CDR3 DNA reads TGTGCCAGCAGTTTAGCGGGGCCAGGGACCGGGGCCAACGTCCTGACTTTC.

This clonotype was counted many times. The chain couples TRBV2 to TRBJ2-3, with D possibly matching TRBD2 (7 bases). Trimming left V 11 bases short and J 4 bases short, with 19 bases between. Germline CDR1 is SNHLY and CDR2 is FYNNEI. This CDR3 comprises 14 residues. DNA for the CDR3: TGTGCCGGAGCTGGGGGCGGGAGTTCAGATACGCAGTATTTT. Translation: CAGAGGGSSDTQYF.

This clonotype was found a few times. The V and J genes are TRBV20-1 and TRBJ2-1, with D perhaps being TRBD1 or TRBD2 (6 bases each). The CDR3 runs to 13 residues. The ends were cut back, 6 bases at V and 8 bases at J, with 17 bases in the middle. CDR1 and CDR2 (germline): DFQATT, SNEGSKA (reference sequence). The CDR3 loop is CSAPGDTSYEQFF. The CDR3 nucleotides are TGCAGTGCCCCGGGGGACACCAGCTATGAGCAGTTCTTC.

This clonotype came up many times. The chain employs TRBV12-3 or TRBV12-4 and TRBJ2-2, with a weak D call TRBD1 (5 bases). The V gene lost 6 bases and the J gene lost 5 bases, with 16 bases spanning the gap. The CDR3 spans 15 residues. For the CDR3, the DNA is TGTGCCAGCAGCTCCCCGACAGACTTTACCGGGGAGCTGTTTTTT. Amino acid sequence: CASSSPTDFTGELFF.

This clonotype was observed many times. The genes are TRBV29-1 and TRBJ2-5; TRBD2 agrees at 15 bases. The junction had 4 bases not matched to a gene; V was cut back by 3 bases and J by 5 bases. Germline V gene data show CDR1 as SQVTM and CDR2 as ANQGSEA. CDR3 length equals 15 residues. The CDR3 sequence: CSVDGLAGGGETQYF. In DNA form, the CDR3 reads TGCAGCGTTGACGGACTAGCGGGAGGGGGGGAGACCCAGTACTTC.

This clonotype has at least ten counts. The V gene is TRBV24-1, the J gene TRBJ2-1; the match to TRBD2 covers 9 bases. The germline CDR1 and CDR2 sequences are KGHDR and SFDVKD. The CDR3 consists of 16 residues. V trimming: 3 bases; J trimming: 2 bases; junction bases outside the gene matches: 4. CDR3 loop: CATSDRAGGPYNEQFF. CDR3 DNA sequence: TGTGCCACCAGTGATCGAGCGGGAGGACCCTACAATGAGCAGTTCTTC.

This clonotype was counted many times. The chain combines TRBV18 with TRBJ1-5; D gene ambiguous. The CDR3 is made up of 14 amino acids. The V gene lost 3 bases and the J gene lost 5 bases, with 11 bases spanning the gap. The germline V gene has CDR1 KGHSH and CDR2 LQKENI. The CDR3 loop reads CASSPRNQDQPQHF. CDR3 in DNA: TGTGCCAGCTCACCGAGGAATCAGGATCAGCCCCAGCATTTT.

This clonotype was recorded at least ten times. This chain uses TRBV3-1 with TRBJ2-1, with D possibly matching TRBD2 (6 bases). CDR3 size: 14 residues. Trimming removed 1 base at V and 6 bases at J, with 10 bases between. The germline gives CDR1 LGHDT, CDR2 YNNKEL (reference sequence). In DNA form, the CDR3 reads TGTGCCAGCAGCCAAGCGGGAGCCGCCAATGAGCAGTTCTTC. Translating it yields CASSQAGAANEQFF.

J is TRBJ2-7 and V is TRBV12-3 or TRBV12-4; maybe TRBD2 (7 bases). The CDR3 covers 13 residues. V lost 8 bases to trimming and J lost 1 base, with 12 bases between them. The CDR3: CASGGAQSYEQYF. The CDR3 DNA reads TGTGCCAGCGGGGGGGCCCAATCCTACGAGCAGTACTTC.

Concerning this clonotype: A far larger clone is off by one base, so a read error is likely. V and J are TRBV28 and TRBJ2-7; 8 nucleotides line up with TRBD2. V dropped 1 base and J dropped 7; count of bases not matched to a gene: 18. The CDR3 runs to 18 residues. Germline CDR1 and CDR2: MDHEN and SYDVKM. In nucleotides, the CDR3 is TGTGCCAGCAGTTTATCGGTGGGACTAGGGAGCTCCTACAATGAGCAGTACTTC. Its protein product is CASSLSVGLGSSYNEQYF.

This clonotype has a handful of counts. The chain couples TRBV12-3 or TRBV12-4 to TRBJ2-6; perhaps TRBD2 as D (6 bases). Deletions cut 4 bases from V and 0 bases from J, with 10 bases between. The CDR3 loop spans 16 amino acids. CDR3 amino acids: CASSSREFSGANVLTF. Here the CDR3 DNA reads TGTGCCAGCAGTTCCCGGGAGTTCTCTGGGGCCAACGTCCTGACTTTC.